This TCR beta chain emerged from a study of T cell responses to AZD1222 COVID-19 vaccine. Sequenced by immunoSEQ multiplex PCR; TCRdb stores in-frame clones only, minus some. The sample records about 150,000 clones, around 93% being singletons. The sample was peripheral blood, taken on day 0 of AZD1222 vaccination. The source of this sequence is an adult in good health.

The CDR3 DNA is TGTGCCTCCCAAGACCGGGGTACCCAGTACTTC. It translates to CASQDRGTQYF. The chain links TRBV19 to TRBJ2-5; weak D call: TRBD2 (5 bases). Trimming pared 11 bases from V and 8 bases from J, leaving 15 bases between. Germline V gene data show CDR1 as LNHDA and CDR2 as SQIVND (reference sequence). The CDR3 sequence is 11 residues long. Full variable domain (rest looked up from reference TRBV19 and TRBJ2-5): DGGITQSPKYLFRKEGQNVTLSCEQNLNHDAMYWYRQDPGQGLRLIYYSQIVNDFQKGDIAEGYSVSREKKESFPLTVTSAQKNPTAFYLCASQDRGTQYFGPGTRLLVL.